This TCR beta chain was sequenced in a study of T cells in Graves' hyperthyroidism and ophthalmopathy. The source material, RNA transcripts, was used to amplify TCR beta CDR3 regions. The HTBI primer set was used in a first-round RT-PCR of the TCR CDR3. TCRdb ran MiXCR on the multiplex PCR reads and lists one entry per CDR3 protein. The table records roughly 330,000 distinct CDR3 sequences, 16% of them present only once. Germline CDR1 reads MNHEY; CDR2 reads SVGAGI. The CDR3 extends over 14 amino acids. V was trimmed by 2 bases and J by 4 bases, leaving 11 bases between them. This clonotype was obtained from a man aged 30 to 39 with Graves' hyperthyroidism. The chain combines TRBV6-5 with TRBJ1-1; D uncertain. The sample comprised blood. The CDR3 DNA sequence: TGTGCCAGCAGTTACGGGTCAGAGGTCACTGAAGCTTTCTTT. Amino acids: CASSYGSEVTEAFF.